These 30 T cell receptor beta chains were sequenced from one sample in a study of PD-1 blockade in classical Hodgkin lymphoma. Assay: immunoSEQ multiplex PCR; the TCRdb copy retains only in-frame clones and omits some. The sample records tens of thousands of clones, approximately 70% being singletons. Each of the patients experienced relapse following autologous stem cell transplantation, and their brentuximab vedotin exposure differed. The specimen was peripheral blood mononuclear cells (PBMCs), collected at baseline. The receptors originated from a human donor with classical Hodgkin lymphoma.

The chain has TRBV10-3 and TRBJ1-6; 9 nucleotides line up with TRBD1. CDR3 size: 14 residues. The V and J ends lost 8 bases and 8 bases, in that order; junction bases with no gene match: 7. Germline V CDR1 and CDR2: ENHRY, SYGVKD. In DNA, the CDR3 is TGTGCCATCGGGGGACAGGGAGCCGATTCACCCCTCCACTTT. Translating gives CAIGGQGADSPLHF.

The chain has TRBV6-6 and TRBJ2-7; D remains ambiguous. From germline, CDR1 is MNHNY and CDR2 SVGAGI (reference sequence). Deletions cut 0 bases from V and 1 base from J, with 13 bases between. The CDR3 runs to 16 residues. The CDR3 here is CASSYSRLLSSYEQYF. CDR3 nucleotides: TGTGCCAGCAGTTACTCGCGACTTCTATCGTCCTACGAGCAGTACTTC.

This clone was found once. This rearrangement joins TRBV4-3 to TRBJ2-7; the D gene is possibly TRBD2 (5 bases). Trimming shortened V by 0 bases and J by 7 bases, and 13 bases separated the two germline ends. Germline-derived CDR1 and CDR2 are LGHNA and YSLEER. The CDR3 covers 14 residues. The CDR3 DNA is TGCGCCAGCAGCCAAGAGGACGGATCGGGGGAGCAGTACTTC. It encodes CASSQEDGSGEQYF.

Only a few counts were recorded for this clone. The CDR3: CASSWRGDTQYF. Here the CDR3 DNA reads TGTGCCAGCAGCTGGCGGGGAGATACGCAGTATTTT. The chain combines TRBV5-6 with TRBJ2-3, with D tentatively TRBD2 (6 bases). V was pared by 3 bases and J by 5 bases, with 7 bases between. Germline CDR1 SGHDT, CDR2 YYEEEE. This CDR3 is built from 12 residues.

The rearrangement joins TRBV18 to TRBJ1-1, with no clear D. V was pared by 3 bases and J by 0 bases, with 8 bases between. Germline CDR1 reads KGHSH; CDR2 reads LQKENI. The CDR3 has 14 amino acids. The CDR3 loop reads CASSPAAMNTEAFF. CDR3 in DNA: TGTGCCAGCTCACCGGCGGCGATGAACACTGAAGCTTTCTTT.

V is TRBV19 and J is TRBJ1-2, with D maybe TRBD1 (5 bases). Per the germline V gene, CDR1 is LNHDA and CDR2 is SQIVND (reference sequence). This CDR3 spans 14 amino acids. Between the trimmed V and J ends, which lost 8 bases and 2 bases, there was a span of 15 bases. CDR3 amino acids: CASQPRGRNYGYTF. Written as DNA, the CDR3 is TGTGCCAGTCAACCCCGGGGCCGCAACTATGGCTACACCTTC.

The chain combines TRBV2 with TRBJ2-2; 8 bases map to TRBD2. Germline V gene data show CDR1 as SNHLY and CDR2 as FYNNEI. V lost 8 bases, J lost 0 bases, and 2 bases stayed unmatched. The CDR3 length is 14 residues. The CDR3 DNA reads as TGTGCCAGCGGGGGACTAGCGAACACCGGGGAGCTGTTTTTT. Translating gives CASGGLANTGELFF. Using reference TRBV2 and TRBJ2-2 for the parts outside the CDR3, the full variable domain is EPEVTQTPSHQVTQMGQEVILRCVPISNHLYFYWYRQILGQKVEFLVSFYNNEISEKSEIFDDQFSVERPDGSNFTLKIRSTKLEDSAMYFCASGGLANTGELFFGEGSRLTVL.

This clone showed up just a few times. The chain couples TRBV21-1 to TRBJ1-1; the DNA was not used to check the table's D call, TRBD1. TRBV21-1 is labeled a pseudogene. The CDR3 runs to 15 residues. The CDR3 loop is CASSKGTPQGTEAFF. The CDR3 DNA reads as TGTGCCAGCAGCAAAGGGACTCCCCAGGGGACTGAAGCTTTCTTT.

This chain joins TRBV7-9 and TRBJ2-1; the match to TRBD1 covers 7 bases. The ends lost 5 bases at V and 1 base at J; junction bases unmatched: 8. Per the germline V gene, CDR1 is SEHNR and CDR2 is FQNEAQ (reference sequence). The CDR3 length is 16 residues. The chain's CDR3 is CASSAADRVSYNEQFF. The CDR3 bases are TGTGCCAGCAGCGCAGCTGACAGGGTGTCCTACAATGAGCAGTTCTTC. The full variable domain, rest sourced from reference TRBV7-9 and TRBJ2-1, is DTGVSQNPRHKITKRGQNVTFRCDPISEHNRLYWYRQTLGQGPEFLTYFQNEAQLEKSRLLSDRFSAERPKGSFSTLEIQRTEQGDSAMYLCASSAADRVSYNEQFFGPGTRLTVL.

The chain joins TRBV7-9 to TRBJ2-7, with D hard to call. CDR3 size: 12 residues. V was shortened by 5 bases and J by 0 bases, with 5 bases between the two germline ends. Germline CDR1 is SEHNR and CDR2 is FQNEAQ (reference sequence). CDR3 loop: CASSTSSYEQYF. The CDR3 coding sequence is TGTGCCAGCAGCACGAGCTCCTACGAGCAGTACTTC. Looking up the rest from reference TRBV7-9 and TRBJ2-7 gives the full variable domain: DTGVSQNPRHKITKRGQNVTFRCDPISEHNRLYWYRQTLGQGPEFLTYFQNEAQLEKSRLLSDRFSAERPKGSFSTLEIQRTEQGDSAMYLCASSTSSYEQYFGPGTRLTVT.

The chain employs TRBV27 and TRBJ2-2, with 9 positions matching TRBD1. CDR1 MNHEY and CDR2 SMNVEV come from the germline V gene (reference sequence). The ends lost 0 bases at V and 5 bases at J; junction bases unmatched: 4. This CDR3 has 16 amino acids. The CDR3 DNA sequence: TGTGCCAGCAGTTTATCGTGGGACAGGGTAACCGGGGAGCTGTTTTTT. Protein: CASSLSWDRVTGELFF.

The J gene is TRBJ2-5, the V gene TRBV5-1; D remains ambiguous. In germline, CDR1 is SGHRS, CDR2 YFSETQ. CDR3 length equals 14 residues. Trimming stripped 4 bases from V and 1 base from J, with 11 bases between. CDR3 bases: TGCGCCAGCAGCCCCCCCCCGTCCCAAGAGACCCAGTACTTC. This encodes CASSPPPSQETQYF.

This clone was seen a handful of times. The rearrangement links TRBV11-3 to TRBJ2-7; a possible D gene is TRBD1 (7 bases). Germline-derived CDR1 and CDR2 are SGHNT and YENEEA. The CDR3 is 18 residues long. Between the trimmed V and J ends, which lost 0 bases and 0 bases, there was a span of 18 bases. CDR3 sequence: CASSLDQGGTASSYEQYF. In nucleotides, the CDR3 is TGTGCCAGCAGCTTAGACCAAGGGGGGACAGCAAGCTCCTACGAGCAGTACTTC. Looking up the rest from reference TRBV11-3 and TRBJ2-7 gives the full variable domain: EAGVVQSPRYKIIEKKQPVAFWCNPISGHNTLYWYLQNLGQGPELLIRYENEEAVDDSQLPKDRFSAERLKGVDSTLKIQPAELGDSAVYLCASSLDQGGTASSYEQYFGPGTRLTVT.

The chain links TRBV7-6 to TRBJ1-2; 7 nucleotides match TRBD1. This CDR3 has 15 amino acids. CDR1 and CDR2 (germline): SGHVS, FNYEAQ. V dropped 5 bases and J dropped 4; count of bases not matched to a gene: 10. The CDR3 coding sequence is TGTGCCAGCAGCCCGGGACAGTCCTACCTCTATGGCTACACCTTC. This sequence encodes CASSPGQSYLYGYTF.

J is TRBJ1-3 and V is TRBV15; D unresolved. Germline CDR1 and CDR2: LNHNV and YYDKDF (reference sequence). V lost 4 bases and J lost 0, with 7 bases in between. The CDR3 consists of 14 residues. CDR3 in DNA: TGTGCCACCAGCACCGCGTCCTCTGGAAACACCATATATTTT. Translated, it gives CATSTASSGNTIYF.

The V and J genes are TRBV7-2 and TRBJ2-2, with unresolved D. This CDR3 is 15 amino acids long. The germline CDR1 and CDR2 sequences are SGHTA and FQGNSA. Trimming took off 5 bases at V and 2 bases at J, with 12 bases between the two ends. The CDR3 reads CASSPPTENTGELFF. CDR3 nucleotides: TGTGCCAGCAGCCCACCCACAGAAAACACCGGGGAGCTGTTTTTT.

As to this clone: One end of the junction does not line up with germline, which may come from a read error. This chain links TRBV11-2 with TRBJ1-5; 8 bases map to TRBD1. Germline CDR1 and CDR2: SGHAT and FQNNGV. The CDR3 loop spans 14 amino acids. The CDR3 loop reads CASSFSGGNQPQHF. CDR3 in DNA: TGTGCCAGCAGTTTTTCAGGGGGCAACCAGCCCCAGCATTTT.

J is TRBJ1-2 and V is TRBV29-1; D gene unclear. From germline, CDR1 is SQVTM and CDR2 ANQGSEA. The germline V and J ends were trimmed by 4 bases and 5 bases, with 11 bases remaining between them. The CDR3 is 12 amino acids. CDR3 DNA sequence: TGCAGCGTTGTTAGCCCTCCTTATGGCTACACCTTC. This codes for CSVVSPPYGYTF.

The chain combines TRBV18 with TRBJ2-5; no clear D. Per germline, CDR1 KGHSH and CDR2 LQKENI. CDR3 length equals 14 residues. V lost 3 bases and J 5 bases, leaving 13 bases between the germline ends. The CDR3 DNA is TGTGCCAGCTCACCTAGTTTCAGTCGGGAGACCCAGTACTTC. This sequence encodes CASSPSFSRETQYF.

The genes are TRBV30 and TRBJ1-2, with D unresolved. Between the trimmed V and J ends, which lost 2 bases and 6 bases, there was a span of 7 bases. The CDR3 spans 11 residues. In germline, CDR1 is GTSNPN, CDR2 SVGIG (reference sequence). CDR3 sequence (DNA): TGTGCCTGGAGTCAAGAGGATGGCTACACCTTC. Translated, it gives CAWSQEDGYTF.

The chain is built from TRBV28 and TRBJ2-1, with D maybe TRBD2 (7 bases). Germline values: CDR1 MDHEN, CDR2 SYDVKM. The CDR3 totals 16 residues. V was cut by 7 bases and J by 2 bases, with 18 bases left in between. The CDR3 DNA reads as TGTGCCAGCACCCTCTCAACGGGGGGCCCCTACAATGAGCAGTTCTTC. Its translation: CASTLSTGGPYNEQFF.

This chain links TRBV19 with TRBJ2-7; TRBD1 matches at 9 bases. There are 15 residues in the CDR3. From germline, CDR1 is LNHDA and CDR2 SQIVND (reference sequence). Trimming removed 6 bases from V and 5 bases from J; junction bases left unmatched: 11. CDR3 in DNA: TGTGCCAGTAGCACGGGGACAGGGAATTCGGACGAGCAGTACTTC. Its translation: CASSTGTGNSDEQYF.

The rearrangement uses TRBV6-5 and TRBJ2-7; no definite D call. V gave up 2 bases and J gave up 2 bases, with 7 bases separating them. This CDR3 spans 13 amino acids. The germline V gene has CDR1 MNHEY and CDR2 SVGAGI. CDR3 loop: CASSYGRTYEQYF. CDR3 DNA sequence: TGTGCCAGCAGTTACGGCCGAACCTACGAGCAGTACTTC.

The chain carries TRBV5-1 and TRBJ2-7; TRBD1 aligns across 8 bases. Per germline, CDR1 SGHRS and CDR2 YFSETQ. The junction had 6 bases not matched to a gene; V was cut back by 0 bases and J by 7 bases. This CDR3 is 14 amino acids long. Written as DNA, the CDR3 is TGCGCCAGCAGCTTGGACAGGGGGGTTGGTGAGCAGTACTTC. Protein sequence: CASSLDRGVGEQYF.

This clone was detected a few times. The V and J genes are TRBV7-8 and TRBJ2-7; 9 bases line up with TRBD1. The CDR3 consists of 15 residues. Germline V gene sequence: CDR1 SGHVS, CDR2 FQNEAQ. J was trimmed by 4 bases and V by 4 bases; bases with no gene match: 8. CDR3 protein: CASSSYPGQGYEQYF. CDR3 nucleotide sequence: TGTGCCAGCAGCTCTTACCCGGGACAGGGTTACGAGCAGTACTTC.

The chain is built from TRBV9 and TRBJ2-3; D not certain. With 4 bases removed from V and 6 bases from J, the gap between germline ends came to 9 bases. The length of the CDR3 is 12 residues. Germline V gene data show CDR1 as SGDLS and CDR2 as YYNGEE. The CDR3 nucleotides read TGTGCCAGCAGCCCCTTAGGGGATACGCAGTATTTT. This sequence encodes CASSPLGDTQYF.

This clone came up a few times. The V and J genes are TRBV10-1 and TRBJ2-1, with D perhaps matching TRBD1 or TRBD2 (6 bases each). Germline-derived CDR1 and CDR2 are WNHNN and SYGVQD (reference sequence). CDR3 length equals 16 residues. V was pared by 6 bases and J by 6 bases, with 21 bases between. In DNA form, the CDR3 reads TGCGCCAGCAGAGTTGCCTCGGGGGCCCAGATCAATGAGCAGTTCTTC. The encoded protein is CASRVASGAQINEQFF.

The gene calls are TRBV7-8 and TRBJ1-1, with TRBD1 matching 9 bases. Per the germline V gene, CDR1 is SGHVS and CDR2 is FQNEAQ. CDR3 length: 16 residues. The V and J ends lost 4 bases and 0 bases, in that order; junction bases with no gene match: 6. CDR3 sequence (DNA): TGTGCCAGCAGCTACTGGACAGGGGAATTGAACACTGAAGCTTTCTTT. Its translation: CASSYWTGELNTEAFF.

V usage is TRBV28 and J usage is TRBJ1-2; weak D call: TRBD1 (6 bases). The V gene's germline CDR1 is MDHEN and CDR2 SYDVKM. The CDR3 sequence is 14 residues long. The V and J ends lost 7 bases and 8 bases respectively, with 20 bases between them. This CDR3 is CASNGGPKPGGYTF. The CDR3 DNA reads as TGTGCCAGCAATGGGGGGCCAAAACCAGGCGGCTACACCTTC.

This clone has just one count. The chain carries TRBV5-1 and TRBJ2-3; D is undetermined. The germline gives CDR1 SGHRS, CDR2 YFSETQ. Trimming shortened V by 1 base and J by 4 bases, and 4 bases separated the two germline ends. CDR3 length equals 12 residues. The CDR3 protein is CASSLTSDTQYF. The CDR3 DNA sequence: TGCGCCAGCAGCTTGACCTCAGATACGCAGTATTTT.